This TCR beta chain was documented in a study of blood T cell repertoires in COVID-19. Looking at the study overall: Both acute and convalescent COVID-19 samples were obtained from the United States, Italy and Spain. In each case, the material was cDNA or gDNA derived from T cells, B-cell-depleted T cells, or PBMCs.

V lost 3 bases, J lost 4 bases, and 12 bases lay in between. The CDR3 consists of 13 residues. The germline CDR1 and CDR2 sequences are DFQATT and SNEGSKA (reference sequence). Authors' data handling: Reference gene primer amplification gave estimated nucleated cell counts. Data came from immunoSEQ multiplex PCR; TCRdb stores just in-frame clones and leaves some out. V, J and clone size were drawn from that table, and D and trimming were deduced from the DNA. The sample consists of 130,000 to 150,000 clones, 82% of them appearing once. The receptor was derived from a human donor with acute or convalescent COVID-19. The donor label of this sample is uncertain. The genes are TRBV20-1 and TRBJ1-1; TRBD1 is a possible D gene (5 bases). The sequenced material came from peripheral blood. The CDR3 DNA reads TGCAGTGCTAGTACAGGCCGGAGCACTGAAGCTTTCTTT. It yields the protein CSASTGRSTEAFF.